Shown below are 32 T cell receptor beta chains from a single sample sequenced in a study of OX40 agonist ivuxolimab in advanced cancers. Profiling relied on immunoSEQ multiplex PCR, and the TCRdb table lists in-frame clones only, not all of them. The sample includes approximately 82,000 clones, approximately 88% of them seen just once. The input for sequencing was CD4+ or CD8+ T cells sorted from blood, taken in a trial of the OX40 agonist ivuxolimab. These receptor sequences come from an adult with an advanced solid tumor such as melanoma, head and neck, liver or kidney cancer.

The gene calls are TRBV2 and TRBJ2-7, with 7 nucleotides matching TRBD2. The V and J ends lost 2 bases and 4 bases, in that order; junction bases with no gene match: 11. The CDR3 extends over 16 amino acids. Germline lookup yields CDR1 SNHLY and CDR2 FYNNEI. CDR3 sequence: CASSEMAGELYYEQYF. DNA of the CDR3: TGTGCCAGCAGTGAAATGGCGGGAGAACTGTATTACGAGCAGTACTTC.

V and J are TRBV7-8 and TRBJ2-6; D remains ambiguous. Germline CDR1 SGHVS, CDR2 FQNEAQ. The CDR3 consists of 18 residues. Trimming took 2 bases from V and 0 from J, leaving 14 bases between them. The chain's CDR3 is CASSLRPGRSSGANVLTF. In DNA, the CDR3 is TGTGCCAGCAGCTTACGTCCAGGAAGATCCTCTGGGGCCAACGTCCTGACTTTC.

The rearrangement links TRBV2 to TRBJ1-1; D is uncertain. Trimming stripped 7 bases from V and 4 bases from J, with 13 bases between. The CDR3 length is 13 residues. CDR1 is SNHLY and CDR2 is FYNNEI in the germline V gene. CDR3 nucleotide sequence: TGTGCCAGCATCAGGCTGAGAAGCACTGAAGCTTTCTTT. Amino acid sequence: CASIRLRSTEAFF.

The chain couples TRBV18 to TRBJ2-3; 7 bases line up with TRBD2. The CDR3 is 13 residues long. With 5 bases clipped from V and 4 bases from J, the junction kept 3 bases outside the gene matches. From germline, CDR1 is KGHSH and CDR2 LQKENI. The CDR3 sequence is CASSTGGADTQYF. For the CDR3, the DNA is TGTGCCAGCTCAACGGGGGGTGCAGATACGCAGTATTTT.

The chain couples TRBV10-3 to TRBJ2-1, with 14 positions matching TRBD2. The CDR3 is 16 amino acids. Germline-derived CDR1 and CDR2 are ENHRY and SYGVKD. V shed 6 bases, J shed 8 bases, and the junction held 9 bases outside the gene matches. CDR3 amino acids: CAIRPFGTSGSDEQFF. CDR3 bases: TGTGCCATCAGACCTTTCGGGACTAGCGGGAGTGATGAGCAGTTCTTC.

This chain connects TRBV4-2 to TRBJ2-1; TRBD2 matches 14 bases. Germline CDR1 and CDR2: LGHNA and YNFKEQ. The CDR3 sequence is 17 residues long. The V gene end was trimmed by 3 bases and the J gene end by 7 bases; junction bases not matched to a gene: 8. In DNA, the CDR3 is TGTGCCAGCAGCCACGAACTCGGGACTAGCGGGAGAAATGAGCAGTTCTTC. It encodes CASSHELGTSGRNEQFF.

The J gene is TRBJ2-4, the V gene TRBV10-3; no definite D call. The ends were cut back, 3 bases at V and 5 bases at J, with 5 bases in the middle. The CDR3 sequence is 12 residues long. The germline CDR1 and CDR2 sequences are ENHRY and SYGVKD. The CDR3 DNA reads as TGTGCCATCAGTGACCTGGAAAACATTCAGTACTTC. It specifies CAISDLENIQYF.

DNA for the CDR3: TGTGCCAGCAGCCCGGACTTGGGAGAGACCCAGTACTTC. This encodes CASSPDLGETQYF. The genes are TRBV7-9 and TRBJ2-5; a weak D match, TRBD2 (5 bases). The V gene's germline CDR1 is SEHNR and CDR2 FQNEAQ (reference sequence). V gave up 5 bases and J gave up 4 bases, with 11 bases separating them. The CDR3 has 13 residues.

The chain has TRBV29-1 and TRBJ2-5, with TRBD1 matching 8 bases. Germline-derived CDR1 and CDR2 are SQVTM and ANQGSEA. This CDR3 region has 13 residues. Unmatched junction bases numbered 4, after V lost 5 bases and J lost 2 bases. CDR3 nucleotide sequence: TGCAGCGTTTCAGGGGGCGTTCAAGAGACCCAGTACTTC. This gives the protein CSVSGGVQETQYF.

This chain connects TRBV28 to TRBJ2-5; tentatively, D is TRBD1 (5 bases). This CDR3 has 15 amino acids. Germline lookup yields CDR1 MDHEN and CDR2 SYDVKM. The germline V and J ends were trimmed by 5 bases and 3 bases, with 16 bases remaining between them. CDR3 DNA: TGTGCCAGCAGTGGGTCGCGGCAGGGTAAAGAGACCCAGTACTTC. This encodes CASSGSRQGKETQYF.

A single count supports this clone. The CDR3 bases are TGCGCCAGCAGCTTGGAGGGGCTTGGGACTGAAGCTTTCTTT. It translates to CASSLEGLGTEAFF. The chain uses TRBV5-1 and TRBJ1-1; possible D gene TRBD1, 5 bases. V lost 0 bases and J 5 bases, leaving 11 bases between the germline ends. The CDR3 loop spans 14 amino acids. Germline CDR1 is SGHRS and CDR2 is YFSETQ.

The J gene is TRBJ1-2, the V gene TRBV18; the D is unclear. V was shortened by 2 bases and J by 1 base, with 14 bases between the two germline ends. Germline CDR1 is KGHSH and CDR2 is LQKENI. This CDR3 region has 16 residues. CDR3 region: CASSPLGPTNNYGYTF. CDR3 bases: TGTGCCAGCTCACCATTAGGGCCGACGAATAACTATGGCTACACCTTC.

The V call is TRBV10-2, the J call TRBJ1-4, with 9 bases identical to TRBD1. With V trimmed by 9 bases and J by 4 bases, 12 bases remained unmatched. The germline V gene encodes CDR1 WSHSY and CDR2 SAAADI. The CDR3 length is 16 residues. CDR3 residues: CARWGVQGANNEKLFF. Here the CDR3 DNA reads TGCGCCAGATGGGGAGTACAGGGGGCTAATAATGAAAAACTGTTTTTT.

The rearrangement links TRBV27 to TRBJ2-3, with TRBD2 matching 14 bases. With V trimmed by 2 bases and J by 4 bases, 8 bases remained unmatched. The CDR3 loop spans 18 amino acids. CDR1 is MNHEY and CDR2 is SMNVEV in the germline V gene (reference sequence). In DNA, the CDR3 is TGTGCCAGCAGTTTAACCCCTTCGGGACTAGCGGGAGCAGATACGCAGTATTTT. This encodes CASSLTPSGLAGADTQYF.

This chain uses TRBV6-5 with TRBJ1-2; the match to TRBD1 covers 8 bases. The CDR3 runs 12 residues. Germline CDR1 is MNHEY and CDR2 is SVGAGI. Germline trimming cut 7 bases from V and 9 bases from J; bases unmatched to any gene: 7. In nucleotides, the CDR3 is TGTGCCAGCACCGGACAGGGTCGGAGCTACACCTTC. The encoded protein is CASTGQGRSYTF.

V gene TRBV14 combines with J gene TRBJ2-7; no clear D. CDR3 length equals 16 residues. Germline values: CDR1 SGHDN, CDR2 FVKESK. Trimming took off 0 bases at V and 2 bases at J, with 14 bases between the two ends. The CDR3 sequence: CASSQDSPGTPYEQYF. For the CDR3, the DNA is TGTGCCAGCAGCCAAGACTCCCCCGGAACCCCCTACGAGCAGTACTTC.

This rearrangement joins TRBV29-1 to TRBJ2-1; TRBD2 matches 7 bases. The germline CDR1 and CDR2 sequences are SQVTM and ANQGSEA. CDR3 length equals 14 residues. V gave up 7 bases and J gave up 8 bases; unmatched junction bases: 14. The CDR3 loop reads CSAKKRGGLYEQFF. DNA for the CDR3: TGCAGCGCTAAAAAGCGGGGAGGTCTCTATGAGCAGTTCTTC.

The gene calls are TRBV5-1 and TRBJ1-3; a weak D match, TRBD1 (5 bases). The CDR3 is 17 residues long. Germline CDR1 and CDR2: SGHRS and YFSETQ. Trimming stripped 0 bases from V and 0 bases from J, with 13 bases between. The CDR3 loop reads CASSLGGGALSGNTIYF. The CDR3 DNA reads as TGCGCCAGCAGCTTGGGTGGAGGGGCCCTCTCTGGAAACACCATATATTTT.

The rearrangement links TRBV5-1 to TRBJ1-4; TRBD1 aligns across 11 bases. The V gene end was trimmed by 7 bases and the J gene end by 5 bases; junction bases not matched to a gene: 4. Looked up from germline, CDR1 is SGHRS and CDR2 is YFSETQ. This CDR3 comprises 14 residues. The CDR3 DNA sequence: TGCGCCAGCTCCGGGGACAGGGGGAATGAAAAACTGTTTTTT. It specifies CASSGDRGNEKLFF.

In its sample, this clone was seen a few times. V usage is TRBV4-2 and J usage is TRBJ1-1, with 7 bases identical to TRBD1. The germline CDR1 and CDR2 sequences are LGHNA and YNFKEQ. CDR3 size: 15 residues. V lost 4 bases and J lost 0; bases outside the gene matches: 5. CDR3 region: CASSRSTGMNTEAFF. The CDR3 bases are TGTGCCAGCAGCCGATCGACAGGGATGAACACTGAAGCTTTCTTT.

V and J are TRBV6-1 and TRBJ2-3; D remains ambiguous. From germline, CDR1 is MNHNS and CDR2 SASEGT. CDR3 length: 11 amino acids. Trimming took 2 bases from V and 7 from J, leaving 4 bases between them. CDR3 sequence reads: CASSEPNTQYF. The CDR3 DNA is TGTGCCAGCAGTGAACCAAATACGCAGTATTTT.

This clone appeared a few times. V gene TRBV9 combines with J gene TRBJ2-7, with 7 bases fitting TRBD1. Germline trimming cut 4 bases from V and 0 bases from J; bases unmatched to any gene: 4. CDR1 and CDR2 (germline): SGDLS, YYNGEE. The CDR3 is 14 amino acids. The CDR3: CASSSEGASYEQYF. CDR3 in DNA: TGTGCCAGCAGCAGCGAGGGGGCCTCCTACGAGCAGTACTTC.

The chain joins TRBV6-1 to TRBJ2-7; TRBD1 might be the D (6 bases). Trimming left V 6 bases short and J 7 bases short, with 22 bases between. CDR1 is MNHNS and CDR2 is SASEGT in the germline V gene. CDR3 length: 15 residues. The CDR3 coding sequence is TGTGCCAGCAGGTCAAATTTAGGGGGTTCCAATGAGCAGTACTTC. Its translation is CASRSNLGGSNEQYF.

V is TRBV7-8 and J is TRBJ1-1; D is uncertain. The ends were cut back, 2 bases at V and 3 bases at J, with 10 bases in the middle. The CDR3 covers 14 residues. Germline V gene data show CDR1 as SGHVS and CDR2 as FQNEAQ. This chain's CDR3 is CASSLPSRYTEAFF. The DNA for the CDR3 is TGTGCCAGCAGCTTACCTAGCAGGTACACTGAAGCTTTCTTT.

This chain connects TRBV9 to TRBJ2-1; D gene ambiguous. Germline loops: CDR1 SGDLS, CDR2 YYNGEE. This CDR3 has 11 amino acids. V lost 3 bases, J lost 9 bases, and 7 bases lay in between. CDR3 sequence (DNA): TGTGCCAGCAGCGCTGGTGGTGAGCAGTTCTTC. Amino acid sequence: CASSAGGEQFF. Combining the CDR3 with reference TRBV9 and TRBJ2-1 gives the whole variable domain DSGVTQTPKHLITATGQRVTLRCSPRSGDLSVYWYQQSLDQGLQFLIQYYNGEERAKGNILERFSAQQFPDLHSELNLSSLELGDSALYFCASSAGGEQFFGPGTRLTVL.

V and J are TRBV5-1 and TRBJ2-5, with a possible D match to TRBD1 (6 bases). The CDR3 contains 18 residues. Deletions cut 2 bases from V and 2 bases from J, with 22 bases between. CDR1 and CDR2 from the germline V gene are SGHRS and YFSETQ. CDR3 region: CASSLGQSGYGRQETQYF. The CDR3 nucleotides read TGCGCCAGCAGCTTAGGACAGTCGGGGTACGGGCGGCAAGAGACCCAGTACTTC.

The chain uses TRBV4-1 and TRBJ1-2, with TRBD1 matching 7 bases. V trimming: 1 base; J trimming: 5 bases; junction bases outside the gene matches: 4. The germline V gene has CDR1 MGHRA and CDR2 YSYEKL. This CDR3 contains 14 residues. Written as DNA, the CDR3 is TGCGCCAGCAGCCAAGGACAGGGAATATATGGCTACACCTTC. It encodes CASSQGQGIYGYTF.

In its sample, this clone was seen once. The chain links TRBV2 to TRBJ2-5, with D possibly matching TRBD2 (5 bases). In germline, CDR1 is SNHLY, CDR2 FYNNEI. The CDR3 runs 13 residues. V lost 4 bases and J 2 bases, leaving 8 bases between the germline ends. CDR3 in amino acids: CASSARTQETQYF. CDR3 sequence (DNA): TGTGCCAGCAGTGCTCGGACTCAAGAGACCCAGTACTTC.

This chain joins TRBV29-1 and TRBJ1-1, with D possibly being TRBD1 (5 bases). V lost 4 bases and J 3 bases, leaving 9 bases between the germline ends. In germline, CDR1 is SQVTM, CDR2 ANQGSEA. This CDR3 region has 12 residues. This CDR3 reads CSVAQGHTEAFF. The DNA of the CDR3 is TGCAGCGTTGCCCAGGGCCACACTGAAGCTTTCTTT.

The V gene is TRBV5-1, the J gene TRBJ2-7; 7 nucleotides align to TRBD2. The CDR3 runs to 16 residues. V lost 4 bases to trimming and J lost 5 bases; unmatched junction nucleotides: 15. Germline V gene sequence: CDR1 SGHRS, CDR2 YFSETQ. DNA for the CDR3: TGCGCCAGCAGCCGGAGGGGAGGGGTGAGGTTTGACGAGCAGTACTTC. It is translated as CASSRRGGVRFDEQYF.

The table lists this clone with a count of one. V is TRBV5-4 and J is TRBJ2-3; D remains unclear. V shed 4 bases and J shed 1 base, with 7 bases lying between them. CDR1 is SGHNT and CDR2 is YYREEE in the germline V gene (reference sequence). The CDR3 has 13 residues. The CDR3 DNA reads as TGTGCCAGCAGCACGGATCGCACAGATACGCAGTATTTT. It yields the protein CASSTDRTDTQYF.

The chain employs TRBV5-5 and TRBJ2-1; TRBD1 is a possible D gene (5 bases). Per germline, CDR1 SGHKS and CDR2 YYEKEE (reference sequence). This CDR3 region has 13 residues. Trimming took off 1 base at V and 4 bases at J, with 6 bases between the two ends. The CDR3 protein is CASSLRQYNEQFF. The CDR3 region has the DNA TGTGCCAGCAGCTTGCGACAGTACAATGAGCAGTTCTTC.